This entry lists 11 T cell receptor beta chains sequenced from one sample in a study of T cell changes during pregnancy in multiple sclerosis. Generated by immunoSEQ multiplex PCR, the TCRdb table keeps only in-frame clones and is missing some. The data hold more than 95,000 clones, with around 91% observed a single time. This sample comprised peripheral blood, obtained after pregnancy. These receptors all stem from a female donor with multiple sclerosis, enrolled in a pregnancy study.

The chain joins TRBV15 to TRBJ2-7, with 7 bases lining up with TRBD2. This CDR3 contains 15 residues. J gave up 0 bases and V 7 bases, and 9 bases lay outside the gene matches. Germline V gene sequence: CDR1 LNHNV, CDR2 YYDKDF (reference sequence). In DNA, the CDR3 is TGTGCCACCAAGCATGAGGCGGGAGCCTCCTACGAGCAGTACTTC. Its protein is CATKHEAGASYEQYF.

V gene TRBV11-2 combines with J gene TRBJ2-6; tentative D call: TRBD2 (7 bases). Trimming stripped 3 bases from V and 4 bases from J, with 16 bases between. Germline V gives CDR1 SGHAT, CDR2 FQNNGV. The CDR3 contains 17 residues. The CDR3 DNA reads TGTGCCAGCAGCTTTCTGGGGGGGCCTCGGGGGGCCAACGTCCTGACTTTC. This sequence encodes CASSFLGGPRGANVLTF.

The V and J genes are TRBV5-1 and TRBJ1-2; D is ambiguous. The CDR3 totals 13 residues. V shed 4 bases and J shed 0 bases, with 7 bases lying between them. Germline V gene data show CDR1 as SGHRS and CDR2 as YFSETQ. The CDR3 reads CASSHDSNYGYTF. In nucleotides, the CDR3 is TGCGCCAGCAGCCACGACTCTAACTATGGCTACACCTTC.

The J gene is TRBJ2-5, the V gene TRBV18; tentative D call: TRBD1 (6 bases). Germline V lookup: CDR1 KGHSH, CDR2 LQKENI. The CDR3 is 13 amino acids. V lost 6 bases to trimming and J lost 2 bases, with 10 bases between them. The DNA of the CDR3 is TGTGCCAGCTCGCAGGGGCTACAAGAGACCCAGTACTTC. It translates to CASSQGLQETQYF.

The genes are TRBV29-1 and TRBJ1-1; D is unresolved. The CDR3 spans 12 residues. The germline V gene encodes CDR1 SQVTM and CDR2 ANQGSEA. V lost 7 bases and J 6 bases, leaving 15 bases between the germline ends. In nucleotides, the CDR3 is TGCAGCGGGGCGGGAGAGGATCCTGAAGCTTTCTTT. Translating gives CSGAGEDPEAFF.

J is TRBJ2-5 and V is TRBV5-4; D possibly corresponds to TRBD2 (5 bases). Germline loops: CDR1 SGHNT, CDR2 YYREEE (reference sequence). The CDR3 covers 14 residues. Trimming left V 9 bases short and J 5 bases short, with 20 bases between. CDR3 loop: CATHMEDRWETQYF. Here the CDR3 DNA reads TGTGCCACCCACATGGAGGACCGGTGGGAGACCCAGTACTTC.

The chain is built from TRBV15 and TRBJ2-1, with 7 bases that match TRBD2. Unmatched junction bases numbered 5, after V lost 3 bases and J lost 0 bases. CDR1 and CDR2 from the germline V gene are LNHNV and YYDKDF (reference sequence). The CDR3 is 16 amino acids. The CDR3, as DNA: TGTGCCACCAGCAGTACAGCGGGGAGCTCCTACAATGAGCAGTTCTTC. Protein: CATSSTAGSSYNEQFF.

This chain joins TRBV15 and TRBJ1-3; perhaps TRBD1 as D (5 bases). The CDR3 contains 17 residues. Germline CDR1 and CDR2: LNHNV and YYDKDF (reference sequence). The V end was cut by 0 bases, the J end by 2 bases, with 14 bases between. The CDR3 here is CATSRDFGREAGNTIYF. The CDR3 nucleotides are TGTGCCACCAGCAGAGATTTTGGCAGGGAGGCTGGAAACACCATATATTTT.

The chain combines TRBV19 with TRBJ1-1; 8 bases are shared with TRBD1. The CDR3 consists of 15 residues. CDR1 is LNHDA, CDR2 SQIVND, per germline (reference sequence). The ends lost 5 bases at V and 6 bases at J; junction bases unmatched: 11. The DNA of the CDR3 is TGTGCCAGTAGTTTGGGGGGCAGGGGGCTGGCTGAAGCTTTCTTT. Its translation: CASSLGGRGLAEAFF.

The chain joins TRBV19 to TRBJ2-5, with D possibly matching TRBD1 (6 bases). This CDR3 spans 13 amino acids. Germline lookup yields CDR1 LNHDA and CDR2 SQIVND (reference sequence). V lost 1 base and J lost 4, with 7 bases in between. For the CDR3, the DNA is TGTGCCAGTAGTATAGCCAGGGGAGAGACCCAGTACTTC. Residues: CASSIARGETQYF. Combining the CDR3 with reference TRBV19 and TRBJ2-5 gives the whole variable domain DGGITQSPKYLFRKEGQNVTLSCEQNLNHDAMYWYRQDPGQGLRLIYYSQIVNDFQKGDIAEGYSVSREKKESFPLTVTSAQKNPTAFYLCASSIARGETQYFGPGTRLLVL.

There are a few counts of this clone. The chain has TRBV6-4 and TRBJ1-1; no reliable D call. Trimming cost V 5 bases and J 0 bases, with 7 bases left between them. The germline V gene encodes CDR1 MRHNA and CDR2 SNTAGT. The CDR3 consists of 13 residues. The CDR3 region is CASSLWLNTEAFF. CDR3 DNA: TGTGCCAGCAGTTTATGGCTGAACACTGAAGCTTTCTTT.